The clone carrying this T cell receptor beta chain occurred a few times. Its specificity is unknown. Only in-frame clones appear in the TCRdb table, and some are missing; sequencing was by immunoSEQ multiplex PCR. The table lists about 1.1 million clones, around three quarters of them singletons. These data come from a study of shared clonotypes between healthy human individuals. Points from the study as a whole: Sequencing depth was predicted to influence how clonotypes are shared among donors.

The CDR3 consists of 15 residues. Germline-derived CDR1 and CDR2 are SGHTA and FQGNSA. V lost 5 bases and J 3 bases, leaving 14 bases between the germline ends. The source of this sequence is a man aged 18 to 29 in good health. Some clones in this sample may be carry-over from other donors' samples. This rearrangement joins TRBV7-2 to TRBJ1-5, with a possible D match to TRBD1 (5 bases). The sequencing sample was made of memory CD4+ T cells from PBMCs. The subset here: CD45RA-negative fraction. This CDR3 is CASSPTGTTNQPQHF. The CDR3 DNA is TGTGCCAGCAGCCCGACCGGGACCACCAATCAGCCCCAGCATTTT.